What follows is one TCR beta chain and its context. The source of the sample is a study of T cell responses to AZD1222 COVID-19 vaccine. Sequencing used immunoSEQ multiplex PCR; TCRdb keeps in-frame clones, though not all of them. The sample has 200,000 or so clones, 90% to 95% seen once; the top ten hold about 9.3%. V was pared by 0 bases and J by 3 bases, with 8 bases of the junction left unmatched. Germline CDR1 is SGHNT and CDR2 is YENEEA. The CDR3 runs 17 residues. Sequencing was performed on peripheral blood, taken on day 0 of AZD1222 vaccination. The receptor was isolated from an adult in good health. The V call is TRBV11-3, the J call TRBJ2-1; TRBD2 matches at 7 bases. The chain's CDR3 is CASSLDSIAGHYNEQFF. The CDR3 DNA reads TGTGCCAGCAGCTTAGACTCTATAGCGGGCCACTACAATGAGCAGTTCTTC.